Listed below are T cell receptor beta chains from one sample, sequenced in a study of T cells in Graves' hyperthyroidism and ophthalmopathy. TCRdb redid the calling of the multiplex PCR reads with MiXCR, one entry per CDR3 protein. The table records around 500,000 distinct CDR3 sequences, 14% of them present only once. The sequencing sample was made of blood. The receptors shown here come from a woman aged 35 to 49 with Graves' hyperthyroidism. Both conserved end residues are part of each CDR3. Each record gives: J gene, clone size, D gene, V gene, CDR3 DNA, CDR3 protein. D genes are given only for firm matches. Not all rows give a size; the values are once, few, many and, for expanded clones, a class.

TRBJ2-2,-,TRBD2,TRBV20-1,TGCAGTGCGATGGGAGCGGGAGGCGTTGACGGGGAGCTGTTTTTT,CSAMGAGGVDGELFF
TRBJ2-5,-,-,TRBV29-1,TGCAGCGTTGTATCGCCCGGGACCCAGTACTTC,CSVVSPGTQYF
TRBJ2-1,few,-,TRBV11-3,TGTGCCAGCAGCTTAGCCCTGAGCGGAGCTTACAATGAGCAGTTCTTC,CASSLALSGAYNEQFF
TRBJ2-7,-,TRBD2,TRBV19,TGTGCCAGTAGTTCGCCGGGACTAGCGGGAGGTCCCGAGCAGTACTTC,CASSSPGLAGGPEQYF
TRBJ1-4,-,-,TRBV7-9,TGTGCCAGCAGCCGCCGGGACGACCCTGAAAAACTGTTTTTT,CASSRRDDPEKLFF
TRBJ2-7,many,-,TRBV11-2,TGTGCCAGCAGCCAAAGCAGGATCTACGAGCAGTACTTC,CASSQSRIYEQYF
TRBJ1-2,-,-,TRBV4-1,TGCGCCAGCAGCCAAGGCCCCAACTATGGCTACACCTTC,CASSQGPNYGYTF
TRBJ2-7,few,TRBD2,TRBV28,TGTGCCAGCAGTTCCGGGACTAGGTCCGCCGAGCAGTACTTC,CASSSGTRSAEQYF
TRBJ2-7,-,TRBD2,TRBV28,TGTGCCAGCAGTTTGGCGGGAGCTAACTACGAGCAGTACTTC,CASSLAGANYEQYF
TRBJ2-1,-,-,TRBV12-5,TGTGCTAGTGGTTTGGTACGAGATGAGCAGTTCTTC,CASGLVRDEQFF
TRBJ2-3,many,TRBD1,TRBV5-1,TGCGCCAGCAGCTTCCCCCGGGACAGGGAGTACACAGATACGCAGTATTTT,CASSFPRDREYTDTQYF
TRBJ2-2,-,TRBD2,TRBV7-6,TGTGCCAGCAGCCCGCTAGCGGGAGGGCCCACCGGGGAGCTGTTTTTT,CASSPLAGGPTGELFF
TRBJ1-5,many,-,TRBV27,TGTGCCAGCAGCTCTTCAACTTCAGGGTTGCGCAATCAGCCCCAGCATTTT,CASSSSTSGLRNQPQHF
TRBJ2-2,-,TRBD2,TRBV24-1,TGTGCCAGTGGGACTAGCTTGAACACCGGGGAGCTGTTTTTT,CASGTSLNTGELFF
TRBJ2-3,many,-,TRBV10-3,TGTGCCATCAGTGAGTCGGGTGCGAGGGAAAGGGGAGATACGCAGTATTTT,CAISESGARERGDTQYF
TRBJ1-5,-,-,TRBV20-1,TGCAGTGCCACAAAAGGGGAAAATAGCAATCAGCCCCAGCATTTT,CSATKGENSNQPQHF
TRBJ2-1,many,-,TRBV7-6,TGTGCCAGCAGCCTCAGTCCTGCGGAAGCCTCCAATGAGCAGTTCTTC,CASSLSPAEASNEQFF
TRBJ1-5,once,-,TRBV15,TGTGCCACCAGCAGAGATGTCCTAAACGGACAGCCCCAGCATTTT,CATSRDVLNGQPQHF
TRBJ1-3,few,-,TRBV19,TGTGCCAGTAGTATTTCAGGGCAAAGCTCTGGAAACACCATATATTTT,CASSISGQSSGNTIYF
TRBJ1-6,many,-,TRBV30,TGTGCCTGGGGGCCCGGGGGCTCCTATAATTCACCCCTCCACTTT,CAWGPGGSYNSPLHF
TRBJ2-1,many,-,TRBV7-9,TGTGCCAGCAGTCGAGAGGGGCAGCAAAAAGAGCAGTTCTTC,CASSREGQQKEQFF
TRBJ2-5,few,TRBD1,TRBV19,TGTGCCAGTAGTCCCGATCTCGCCGGGACAGGGGGCTTTGAGGCCCAGTACTTC,CASSPDLAGTGGFEAQYF
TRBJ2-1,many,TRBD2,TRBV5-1,TGCGCCAGCAGCTTGGAGGCTAGCGGGTACAATGAGCAGTTCTTC,CASSLEASGYNEQFF
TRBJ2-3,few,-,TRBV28,TGTGCCAGCAGTACCACCGGAGGGTCGAGATCGCAGTATTTT,CASSTTGGSRSQYF
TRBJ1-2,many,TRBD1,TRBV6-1,TGTGCCAGCTCCGGGACAGGGACCGTTTACTATGGCTACACCTTC,CASSGTGTVYYGYTF
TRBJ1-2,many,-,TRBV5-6,TGTGCCAGCAGCTTGTCTTGGACGTATGGCTACACCTTC,CASSLSWTYGYTF
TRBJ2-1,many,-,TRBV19,TGTGCCAGTAGTATAGGCGGGGCGACCTACAATGAGCAGTTCTTC,CASSIGGATYNEQFF
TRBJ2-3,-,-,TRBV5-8,TGTGCCAGCAGCTCCCCCGGAGGCGGAGCTAGCACAGATATGCAGTATTTT,CASSSPGGGASTDMQYF
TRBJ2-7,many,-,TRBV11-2,TGTGCCAGCAGCTTAGAATACGGAGGGGGCGACGAGCAGTACTTC,CASSLEYGGGDEQYF
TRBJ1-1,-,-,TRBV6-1,TGTGCCAGCAGTGAACTGAGTTGGACCTGGGACACTGAAGCTTTCTTT,CASSELSWTWDTEAFF
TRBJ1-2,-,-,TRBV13,TGTGCCAGCAGCTTAGGCCGGGGAGGGGAAGGCTACACCTTC,CASSLGRGGEGYTF